The 22 T cell receptor beta chains given below trace back to one sample, sequenced in a study of T cell repertoires in cytomegalovirus infection. Each CDR3 protein is one row after TCRdb ran MiXCR on the reads. The table has nearly 700,000 distinct CDR3 sequences, 30% to 35% seen once. These receptors lack a known antigen. The sequencing here drew on cultured PBMCs, taken from culture after CMV antigen stimulation. The receptors come from a human donor in good health (CMV status not recorded). Some clones in this sample may be carry-over from other donors' samples.

The chain has TRBV5-4 and TRBJ2-1; 8 bases match TRBD2. Germline CDR1 and CDR2: SGHNT and YYREEE (reference sequence). The CDR3 has 14 amino acids. Trimming at V came to 4 bases and at J to 8 bases, leaving 8 bases not matched to a gene. The CDR3 DNA follows: TGTGCCAGCAGCAAAGCGGGAGCACTGGATGAGCAGTTCTTC. Protein: CASSKAGALDEQFF.

The rearrangement uses TRBV4-1 and TRBJ1-2; no reliable D call. CDR1 MGHRA and CDR2 YSYEKL come from the germline V gene. Trimming took 0 bases from V and 2 from J, leaving 7 bases between them. This CDR3 has 14 amino acids. In DNA, the CDR3 is TGCGCCAGCAGCCAAGAGGCTACGAACTATGGCTACACCTTC. Translating gives CASSQEATNYGYTF.

This clonotype has just a few counts. V gene TRBV28 combines with J gene TRBJ1-2, with TRBD1 as a possible D gene (6 bases). V lost 1 base and J lost 3, with 15 bases in between. The germline V gene encodes CDR1 MDHEN and CDR2 SYDVKM. There are 16 residues in the CDR3. CDR3 nucleotide sequence: TGTGCCAGCAGTTTATATCGAGGGGGTGTCGACTATGGCTACACCTTC. This translates into CASSLYRGGVDYGYTF.

As for this clonotype: The junction shows a germline mismatch at one end, possibly a read error. The rearrangement links TRBV6-1 to TRBJ2-7; 11 bases match TRBD1. The germline CDR1 and CDR2 sequences are MNHNS and SASEGT. The CDR3 covers 15 residues. CDR3 sequence (DNA): TGTCCCAGCAGTCCTAGGACAGGGGGCTTCGACGAGCAGTACTTC. Amino acids: CPSSPRTGGFDEQYF.

This clonotype was counted only a few times. This chain links TRBV7-6 with TRBJ2-4, with no clear D. There are 15 residues in the CDR3. V lost 5 bases and J 0 bases, leaving 11 bases between the germline ends. Germline V gives CDR1 SGHVS, CDR2 FNYEAQ. CDR3 sequence reads: CASSGSRGAKNIQYF. As DNA, the CDR3 is TGTGCCAGCAGCGGTAGCCGTGGAGCCAAAAACATTCAGTACTTC.

This clonotype was detected only a few times. The genes are TRBV19 and TRBJ2-3; 11 bases map to TRBD2. Trimming removed 1 base from V and 0 bases from J; junction bases left unmatched: 0. Germline CDR1 is LNHDA and CDR2 is SQIVND (reference sequence). The CDR3 loop spans 16 amino acids. The CDR3 reads CASSIGTSGSTDTQYF. The CDR3 DNA reads as TGTGCCAGTAGTATAGGGACTAGCGGGAGCACAGATACGCAGTATTTT.

The chain is built from TRBV20-1 and TRBJ1-1; weak D call: TRBD1 (6 bases). The CDR3 loop spans 12 amino acids. V was cut by 7 bases and J by 1 base, with 10 bases left in between. CDR1 is DFQATT and CDR2 is SNEGSKA in the germline V gene (reference sequence). The CDR3 sequence: CSGKGGNTEAFF. The CDR3 DNA follows: TGCAGTGGGAAAGGGGGGAACACTGAAGCTTTCTTT.

The gene calls are TRBV11-2 and TRBJ2-3; D assignment may be TRBD1 or TRBD2 (5 bases each). This CDR3 is 15 amino acids long. V lost 5 bases, J lost 5 bases, and 17 bases lay in between. CDR1 and CDR2 (germline): SGHAT, FQNNGV. This CDR3 is CASSHGTQTGDTQYF. The CDR3 nucleotides are TGTGCCAGCAGCCACGGGACCCAGACGGGAGATACGCAGTATTTT.

J is TRBJ2-7 and V is TRBV6-6; 7 bases line up with TRBD2. The junction had 9 bases not matched to a gene; V was cut back by 0 bases and J by 4 bases. Germline V gene sequence: CDR1 MNHNY, CDR2 SVGAGI (reference sequence). The length of the CDR3 is 16 residues. The CDR3, as DNA: TGTGCCAGCAGTTACTCCGGAACGGGAGGAATATACGAGCAGTACTTC. Translated: CASSYSGTGGIYEQYF.

The chain links TRBV2 to TRBJ2-7; a weak D match, TRBD1 (7 bases). V was clipped by 7 bases and J by 13 bases, with 23 bases between them. The CDR3 extends over 13 amino acids. CDR1 is SNHLY, CDR2 FYNNEI, per germline. CDR3 amino acids: CASKTDAGGGEYF. CDR3 nucleotides: TGTGCCAGCAAGACGGATGCAGGAGGGGGCGAATACTTC. The variable domain in full, completed from reference TRBV2 and TRBJ2-7, reads EPEVTQTPSHQVTQMGQEVILRCVPISNHLYFYWYRQILGQKVEFLVSFYNNEISEKSEIFDDQFSVERPDGSNFTLKIRSTKLEDSAMYFCASKTDAGGGEYFGPGTRLTVT.

The chain carries TRBV20-1 and TRBJ2-1; no clear D gene. Germline lookup yields CDR1 DFQATT and CDR2 SNEGSKA (reference sequence). The CDR3 covers 13 residues. Trimming took off 3 bases at V and 0 bases at J, with 6 bases between the two ends. The CDR3, as DNA: TGCAGTGCTAGGGCAGTCTCCTACAATGAGCAGTTCTTC. Translation gives CSARAVSYNEQFF.

The genes are TRBV11-2 and TRBJ1-6, with 7 positions matching TRBD1. Trimming cost V 4 bases and J 10 bases; bases outside gene matches: 7. Germline V gene sequence: CDR1 SGHAT, CDR2 FQNNGV. The CDR3 sequence is 14 residues long. DNA for the CDR3: TGTGCCAGCAGCTCCTCTGACAGGGTCTCACCCCTCCACTTT. Translation: CASSSSDRVSPLHF.

This clonotype came up a few times. This chain links TRBV7-9 with TRBJ1-5, with D perhaps matching TRBD1 (5 bases). This CDR3 has 13 residues. V was cut by 7 bases and J by 9 bases, with 16 bases left in between. Looked up from germline, CDR1 is SEHNR and CDR2 is FQNEAQ (reference sequence). The CDR3 bases are TGTGCCAGCACCCGGGACGGACGGAGGCCCCAGCATTTT. Encoded protein: CASTRDGRRPQHF.

This clonotype was counted between two and nine times. This chain connects TRBV12-3 or TRBV12-4 to TRBJ1-5; TRBD1 matches at 9 bases. The J segment lost 3 bases and the V segment lost 6 bases, leaving 15 bases of the junction unmatched. The CDR3 is 18 residues long. The CDR3 bases are TGTGCCAGCAGAAAAGGGGGAGCCACAGGGGGCTTCAATCAGCCCCAGCATTTT. It yields the protein CASRKGGATGGFNQPQHF.

This chain connects TRBV18 to TRBJ1-6; 8 nucleotides agree with TRBD1. Germline V gene data show CDR1 as KGHSH and CDR2 as LQKENI. The trim removed 1 base at V and 4 bases at J, leaving 3 bases unmatched. CDR3 size: 16 residues. The CDR3 DNA reads as TGTGCCAGCTCACCACGAACAGGGGGGTATAATTCACCCCTCCACTTT. Its translation: CASSPRTGGYNSPLHF. The whole variable domain, filled in from reference TRBV18 and TRBJ1-6, reads NAGVMQNPRHLVRRRGQEARLRCSPMKGHSHVYWYRQLPEEGLKFMVYLQKENIIDESGMPKERFSAEFPKEGPSILRIQQVVRGDSAAYFCASSPRTGGYNSPLHFGNGTRLTVT.

This clonotype was observed a handful of times. V gene TRBV4-3 combines with J gene TRBJ2-7, with D possibly TRBD1 on 6 matching bases. The ends were cut back, 2 bases at V and 2 bases at J, with 13 bases in the middle. The CDR3 has 15 amino acids. Germline CDR1 is LGHNA and CDR2 is YSLEER. The CDR3: CASSQSGTRAYEQYF. The CDR3 DNA is TGCGCCAGCAGCCAATCCGGGACAAGGGCCTACGAGCAGTACTTC.

The chain has TRBV5-4 and TRBJ1-3; TRBD1 matches 10 bases. Trimming removed 2 bases from V and 4 bases from J; junction bases left unmatched: 6. Per the germline V gene, CDR1 is SGHNT and CDR2 is YYREEE (reference sequence). This CDR3 has 16 residues. The CDR3, as DNA: TGTGCCAGCAGCTTCGCCGGGACAGGGGTCGGAAACACCATATATTTT. Protein sequence: CASSFAGTGVGNTIYF.

The chain carries TRBV7-2 and TRBJ2-7; 9 bases agree with TRBD1. CDR1 and CDR2 from the germline V gene are SGHTA and FQGNSA. Trimming removed 5 bases from V and 4 bases from J; junction bases left unmatched: 6. CDR3 length: 14 amino acids. CDR3 protein: CASSRSGTGYEQYF. The CDR3 bases are TGTGCCAGCAGCCGATCCGGGACAGGGTACGAGCAGTACTTC.

This clonotype came up once. The junction differs from germline at one of its ends, possibly a read error. The chain employs TRBV4-1 and TRBJ2-1; no reliable D call. The germline CDR1 and CDR2 sequences are MGHRA and YSYEKL. The CDR3 has 15 residues. Here the CDR3 reads CASRGMVHRYNEKFF. CDR3 DNA: TGCGCCAGCAGGGGGATGGTCCATCGGTACAATGAGAAGTTCTTC.

The gene calls are TRBV20-1 and TRBJ2-3; D gene unclear. This CDR3 is built from 14 residues. CDR1 and CDR2 from the germline V gene are DFQATT and SNEGSKA (reference sequence). The ends were cut back, 0 bases at V and 6 bases at J, with 13 bases in the middle. CDR3 amino acids: CSAREGTSMDTQYF. DNA of the CDR3: TGCAGTGCTAGAGAAGGCACGTCGATGGATACGCAGTATTTT.

CDR3 nucleotide sequence: TGTGCCAGCAGTGATCGTCGGGTCTGGGGGGTTTATAGCAATCAGCCCCAGCATTTT. It specifies CASSDRRVWGVYSNQPQHF. J is TRBJ1-5 and V is TRBV6-1; TRBD1 might be the D (5 bases). The CDR3 loop spans 19 amino acids. Trimming removed 3 bases from V and 0 bases from J, with 21 bases in between. From germline, CDR1 is MNHNS and CDR2 SASEGT.

The chain couples TRBV7-6 to TRBJ2-1, with 9 bases fitting TRBD1. CDR1 and CDR2 (germline): SGHVS, FNYEAQ. The CDR3 contains 15 residues. Germline trimming cut 5 bases from V and 4 bases from J; bases unmatched to any gene: 6. The CDR3 is CASSIPGQGYNEQFF. CDR3 nucleotide sequence: TGTGCCAGCAGCATTCCGGGACAGGGTTACAATGAGCAGTTCTTC.